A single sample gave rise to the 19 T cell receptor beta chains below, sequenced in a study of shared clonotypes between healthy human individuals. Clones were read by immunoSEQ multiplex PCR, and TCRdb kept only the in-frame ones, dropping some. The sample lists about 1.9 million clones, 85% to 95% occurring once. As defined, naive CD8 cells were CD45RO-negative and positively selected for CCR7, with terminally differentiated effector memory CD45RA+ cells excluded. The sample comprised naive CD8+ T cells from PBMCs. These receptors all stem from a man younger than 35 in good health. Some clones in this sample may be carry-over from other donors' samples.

As DNA, the CDR3 is TGTGCCAGCGCTTGGGGGGAGTACCAAGAGACCCAGTACTTC. Residues: CASAWGEYQETQYF. The rearrangement uses TRBV28 and TRBJ2-5; TRBD2 might be the D (6 bases). V lost 8 bases and J lost 0, with 13 bases in between. In germline, CDR1 is MDHEN, CDR2 SYDVKM. The CDR3 is 14 amino acids.

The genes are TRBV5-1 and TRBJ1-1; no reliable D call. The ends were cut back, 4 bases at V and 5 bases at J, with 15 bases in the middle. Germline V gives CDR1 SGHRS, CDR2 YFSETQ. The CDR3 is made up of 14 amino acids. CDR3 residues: CASSPWEEGTEAFF. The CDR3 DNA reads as TGCGCCAGCAGCCCATGGGAGGAAGGGACTGAAGCTTTCTTT.

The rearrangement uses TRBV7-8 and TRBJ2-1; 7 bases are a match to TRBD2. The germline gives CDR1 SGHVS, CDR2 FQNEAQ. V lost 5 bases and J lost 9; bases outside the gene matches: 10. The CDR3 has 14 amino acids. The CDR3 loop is CASSPGLGTGEQFF. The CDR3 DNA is TGTGCCAGCAGCCCCGGACTAGGGACGGGTGAGCAGTTCTTC.

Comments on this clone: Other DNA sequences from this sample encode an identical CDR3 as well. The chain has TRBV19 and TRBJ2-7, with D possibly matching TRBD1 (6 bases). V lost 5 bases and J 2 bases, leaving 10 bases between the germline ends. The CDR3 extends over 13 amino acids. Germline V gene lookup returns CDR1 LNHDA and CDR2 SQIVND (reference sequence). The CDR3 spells CASSLTGAYEQYF. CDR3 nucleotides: TGTGCCAGTAGTTTGACAGGAGCCTACGAGCAGTACTTC.

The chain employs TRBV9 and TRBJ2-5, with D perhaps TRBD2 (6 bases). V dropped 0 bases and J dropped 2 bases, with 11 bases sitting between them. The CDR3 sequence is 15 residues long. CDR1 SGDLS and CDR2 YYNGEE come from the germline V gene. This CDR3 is CASSVGPGRQETQYF. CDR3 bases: TGTGCCAGCAGCGTAGGTCCAGGGAGGCAAGAGACCCAGTACTTC.

The CDR3 DNA reads as TGTGCCTGGAGTGGGTCGGATAGCTCCTATAATTCACCCCTCCACTTT. This gives the protein CAWSGSDSSYNSPLHF. The V call is TRBV30, the J call TRBJ1-6; no reliable D call. Germline V gene lookup returns CDR1 GTSNPN and CDR2 SVGIG (reference sequence). Trimming cost V 1 base and J 0 bases, with 10 bases left between them. The CDR3 spans 16 residues.

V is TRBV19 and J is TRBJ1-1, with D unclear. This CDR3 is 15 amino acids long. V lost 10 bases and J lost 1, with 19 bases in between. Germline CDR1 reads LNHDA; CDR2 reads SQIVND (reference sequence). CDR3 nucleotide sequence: TGTGCCACAACCCCCCCGGCCTGGGGGAACACTGAAGCTTTCTTT. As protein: CATTPPAWGNTEAFF.

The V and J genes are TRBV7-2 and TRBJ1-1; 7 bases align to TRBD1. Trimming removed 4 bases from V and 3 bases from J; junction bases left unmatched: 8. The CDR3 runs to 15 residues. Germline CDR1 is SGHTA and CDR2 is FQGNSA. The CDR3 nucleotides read TGTGCCAGCAGCTCAACAGGGGTGGGGTACACTGAAGCTTTCTTT. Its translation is CASSSTGVGYTEAFF.

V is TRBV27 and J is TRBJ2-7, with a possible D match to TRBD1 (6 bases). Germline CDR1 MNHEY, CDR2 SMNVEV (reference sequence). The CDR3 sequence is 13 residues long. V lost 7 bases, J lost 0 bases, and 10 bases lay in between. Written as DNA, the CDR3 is TGTGCCAGCAAGATAGGGGGCTCCTACGAGCAGTACTTC. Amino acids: CASKIGGSYEQYF.

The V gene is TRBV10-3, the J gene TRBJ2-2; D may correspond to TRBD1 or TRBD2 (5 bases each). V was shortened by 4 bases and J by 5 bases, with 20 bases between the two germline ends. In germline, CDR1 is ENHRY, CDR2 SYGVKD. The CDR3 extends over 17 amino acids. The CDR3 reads CAISGISWDGRTGELFF. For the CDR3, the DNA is TGTGCCATCAGTGGTATTTCCTGGGACGGTCGGACCGGGGAGCTGTTTTTT.

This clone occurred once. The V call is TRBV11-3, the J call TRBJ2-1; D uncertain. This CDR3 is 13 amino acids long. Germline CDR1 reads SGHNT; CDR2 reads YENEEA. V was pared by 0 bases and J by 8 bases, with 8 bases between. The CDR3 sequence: CASSLDRIDEQFF. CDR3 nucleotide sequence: TGTGCCAGCAGCTTAGATCGTATTGATGAGCAGTTCTTC.

As DNA, the CDR3 is TGTGCCAGCAGCTTAATGGGACAGGGGGGCCAAGAGACCCAGTACTTC. As protein: CASSLMGQGGQETQYF. This rearrangement joins TRBV7-8 to TRBJ2-5; 11 bases align to TRBD1. The CDR3 runs to 16 residues. Trimming removed 2 bases from V and 1 base from J; junction bases left unmatched: 3. Germline values: CDR1 SGHVS, CDR2 FQNEAQ.

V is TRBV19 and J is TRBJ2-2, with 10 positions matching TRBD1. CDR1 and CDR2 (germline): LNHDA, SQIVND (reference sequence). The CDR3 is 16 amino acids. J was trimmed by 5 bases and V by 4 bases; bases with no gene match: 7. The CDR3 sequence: CASSNPQGQGTGELFF. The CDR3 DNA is TGTGCCAGTAGTAATCCTCAGGGACAGGGGACCGGGGAGCTGTTTTTT.

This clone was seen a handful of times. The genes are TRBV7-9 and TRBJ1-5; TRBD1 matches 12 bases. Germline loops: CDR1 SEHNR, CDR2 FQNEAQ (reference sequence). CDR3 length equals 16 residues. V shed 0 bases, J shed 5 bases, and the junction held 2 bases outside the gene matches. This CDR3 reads CASSLAGQGADQPQHF. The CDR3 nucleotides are TGTGCCAGCAGCTTAGCGGGACAGGGGGCGGATCAGCCCCAGCATTTT.

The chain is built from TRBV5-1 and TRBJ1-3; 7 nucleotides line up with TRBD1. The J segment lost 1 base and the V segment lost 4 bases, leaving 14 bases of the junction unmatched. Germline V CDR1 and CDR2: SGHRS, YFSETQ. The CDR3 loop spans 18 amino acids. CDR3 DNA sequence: TGCGCCAGCAGCCCGTCCCTTCGGACAGGCAATTCTGGAAACACCATATATTTT. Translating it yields CASSPSLRTGNSGNTIYF.

The CDR3 is CASSPIGSRNTDTQYF. The CDR3, as DNA: TGTGCCAGCAGCCCCATTGGATCCCGGAATACAGATACGCAGTATTTT. The rearrangement links TRBV28 to TRBJ2-3; D uncertain. The CDR3 runs to 16 residues. V shed 6 bases and J shed 3 bases, with 19 bases lying between them. Germline-derived CDR1 and CDR2 are MDHEN and SYDVKM.

The CDR3, as DNA: TGTGCCAGCAGTCCCCCCGGGGGGGGTCGGGCTTTCTTT. This translates into CASSPPGGGRAFF. The genes are TRBV27 and TRBJ1-1, with D possibly matching TRBD1 (5 bases). Trimming removed 5 bases from V and 11 bases from J, with 18 bases in between. CDR3 length: 13 amino acids. Germline CDR1 and CDR2: MNHEY and SMNVEV (reference sequence).

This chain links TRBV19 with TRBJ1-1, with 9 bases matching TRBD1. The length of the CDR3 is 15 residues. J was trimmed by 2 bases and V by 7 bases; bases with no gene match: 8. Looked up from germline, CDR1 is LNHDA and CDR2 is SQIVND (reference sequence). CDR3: CASKQGAHGNTEAFF. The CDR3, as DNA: TGTGCCAGTAAACAGGGGGCGCACGGTAACACTGAAGCTTTCTTT.

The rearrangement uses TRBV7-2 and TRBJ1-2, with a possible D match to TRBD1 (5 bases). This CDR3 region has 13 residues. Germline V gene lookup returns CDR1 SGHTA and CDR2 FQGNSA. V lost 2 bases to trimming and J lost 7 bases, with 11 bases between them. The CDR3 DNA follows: TGTGCCAGCAGCTTAAATGGGGGAAGTGGCTACACCTTC. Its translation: CASSLNGGSGYTF.